The rows below give T cell receptor beta chains drawn from one sample of a study of cytomegalovirus exposure and HLA in healthy donors. Profiling relied on immunoSEQ multiplex PCR, and the TCRdb table lists in-frame clones only, not all of them. Here the sample spans roughly 100,000 clones, around two thirds being singletons. Sequenced material: PBMCs. The source of these receptors is a man aged 30 to 45 in good health and CMV-seropositive. CDR3s leave out the opening cysteine and the closing phenylalanine or tryptophan. The order of the fields is V gene, CDR3 protein.

TRBV4-1,ASSPGGLDQETQY
TRBV9,ASSVRYRDAYGYT
TRBV27,ASSLGLAGPWFEQF
TRBV5-1,ASSLVGTTQETQY
TRBV5-1,ASRTATGGNNEKLF
TRBV12-5,ASGLGQGITEAF
TRBV19,ASSWDSSTDTQY
TRBV2,ASSVGSGFTDTQY
TRBV6-5,ASSYLSRTNEKLF
TRBV9,ASSPSWGQGRYEQY
TRBV7-8,ASSHGLGSSYEQY
TRBV7-9,ASSLLDREIYGYT
TRBV10-1,ASSAGGAPYEQY
TRBV5-4,ASSLGGGGYEQY
TRBV10-1,ASSRGLGPGDEQY